This T cell receptor (beta chain) is drawn from a study of chemoradiotherapy in HPV16-positive cancers. Only in-frame clones appear in the TCRdb table, and some are missing; sequencing was by immunoSEQ multiplex PCR. The sample consists of roughly 19,000 clones, approximately 86% of them appearing once. Germline CDR1 MNHNY, CDR2 SVGAGI (reference sequence). This CDR3 spans 16 amino acids. V was pared by 5 bases and J by 2 bases, with 6 bases of the junction left unmatched. The TCR was taken from a human donor with HPV-associated anogenital cancer. Here the sequenced sample was blood, taken from a patient who underwent chemoradiotherapy. The chain joins TRBV6-6 to TRBJ2-1, with 10 bases fitting TRBD1. DNA for the CDR3: TGTGCCAGCAGTCTAATCGGGACAGGGGCCTACAATGAGCAGTTCTTC. Its translation: CASSLIGTGAYNEQFF.